This T cell receptor beta chain was sequenced during a study of cytomegalovirus exposure and HLA in healthy donors (dated by TCRdb to about 2017). Study-level background: In an earlier analysis of 587 of the donors, 250 to 350 Gb of sequence data and some 100 million unique TCR beta sequences from about 179 million T cells were reported. Donor age, sex, ethnicity and CMV serostatus were compiled together with the repertoire data. A later genetic analysis took genome-wide SNP genotypes for about three fifths of the 666 donors and used that subset as a discovery cohort. Besides the first cohort of about 730 subjects, a separate validation cohort made up of roughly 130 different subjects was used. The study used immunosequencing to profile the T cell repertoires of approximately 640 subjects and linked those repertoires to cytomegalovirus serostatus. HLA typing covered class I and class II loci at four-digit resolution. Of the 300 to 500 genotyped donors, 75% to 85% were placed in the genetic ancestry cluster associated with self-reported Caucasian donors. The number of donors typed differed by locus, with roughly 620-630 for A, B, C, DRB1 and DQB1, around 500 for DQA1, under 610 for DPA1, and about 450 for DPB1. The study was designed to test whether signatures of past pathogen exposure could be identified by cataloging public T cell receptors. A handful of DR-DQ haplotypes were handled as single units for association and clustering because linkage in the cohort was strong. Roughly 300 gigabases of sequencing data and 70 million to 95 million unique TCR sequences made up an early release that covered several hundred HLA-typed donors. Among a few hundred genotyped donors of the cohort, an average of approximately 240,000 unique TCR beta nucleotide sequences were sequenced per donor, roughly a sixth of them non-productive. In a later analysis, previously published TCR beta repertoires from about 640 donors were re-analyzed and high-resolution HLA genotyping was added so that TCR occurrence patterns could be studied. Every repertoire in the discovery cohort had been generated on one and the same sequencing platform. Rather than drawing on any new phenotypic data, the later analysis identified candidate immune exposures from TCR beta sequences and the way those sequences occurred across donors. The study combined high-throughput TCR immunosequencing, statistical association of individual TCRs with disease status, and machine learning to predict cytomegalovirus infection status. To decide whether each TCR beta V gene segment behaved as functional or pseudogenic, an earlier analysis of nearly 600 of the donors relied on high-throughput TCR beta sequencing.

According to the germline V gene, CDR1 reads SQVTM and CDR2 reads ANQGSEA. V is clipped by 0 bases and J by 1 base, and the sequence between their germline boundaries is 7 bases long. The CDR3 runs 13 amino acids, cysteine and phenylalanine included. Kept here is only the CDR3 DNA, which spans 39 bases and is read in frame from base 1. Study-wide findings and limitations: The authors suggested that the approach could potentially be extended to other disease states and immunological phenotypes. In an earlier analysis of approximately 590 of the donors, most TCR beta V segments were observed in productive rearrangements about 87% or about 30% of the time, broadly matching IMGT annotations. A later genetic analysis reported fewer N-insertions in productive TCRs among donors in an Asian-associated ancestry cluster than the roughly 700-donor mean. In a later genetic analysis, a missense DCLRE1C variant was associated with V-gene and J-gene trimming of TCR beta chains, and the association was replicated in an independent cohort. For the cohort, immune exposure information was limited to CMV serostatus. In both the original and validation cohorts, the classifier was reported to diagnose cytomegalovirus status with high specificity and sensitivity. Most TCR sequences were seen in very few donors, while some public TCRs were found in many individuals. Specific HLA alleles were associated with around 18,000 TCR beta sequences at a false discovery rate of 0.05 in a later analysis. In a later analysis, HLA-associated TCR beta chains were found to be more clonally expanded and to have lower generation probabilities than equally common non-associated chains. In vitro tests confirmed that a few of the cytomegalovirus-associated TCR beta chains recognize cytomegalovirus antigens. In a later analysis, several top co-occurrence clusters were reported to appear linked to parvovirus B19, influenza, CMV and Epstein-Barr virus. Only TCR beta chains were sequenced in this cohort, and the absence of alpha or paired-chain data limited detectable features. A cluster of highly shared sequence variants was judged likely to be a technical artifact of the sequencing pipeline. Sequencing depth was assumed to be roughly uniform across donors in the presence/absence analyses, though that assumption may not hold. Some IMGT-functional V segments, including TRBV6-2 and TRBV6-3, could not be told apart with the 87-base-pair reads, so those segments were excluded. Because counts were too low, some 16 rarely observed V segments, including chromosome 9 orphons, were excluded from the earlier analysis of 587 of the donors. Linkage disequilibrium might explain the correlated functional status among segregating V segments, but an unknown experimental factor could not be ruled out. In a later analysis, the rate of TCR association differed among HLA loci, with DRB1 alleles having the most associated TCRs and HLA-C alleles having the fewest. In a later analysis, most CMV-associated TCR beta chains were found to appear HLA-restricted, with HLA associations seemingly driven largely by CMV exposure. Because HLA typing was missing for some donors at each locus, association tests included only the typed subset. A further reported finding was that TCR beta sequences accurately predicted the HLA-A and HLA-B alleles for most subjects in the first cohort. The study gave a list of under 200 TCR beta chains associated with cytomegalovirus. Assigning TCR associations to individual alleles was difficult when HLA alleles, especially DR and DQ, strongly co-occurred.

Library prep was done by the immunoSEQ multiplex PCR assay. A mixture of 60 forward primers for TCR Vbeta segments and 13 reverse primers for TCR Jbeta segments was used in the multiplex PCR. The CDR3 region of rearranged TCR beta genes was amplified from genomic DNA with a multiplex PCR assay. The Illumina HiSeq System was used to sequence the amplified TCR beta libraries as 87-base-pair reads. The paper's data handling went like this. In a later analysis, tens of millions of unique TCR beta chains were counted across the approximately 670 repertoires, and some 10 million of these chains were shared by at least two donors. Raw reads were error-corrected and collapsed into unique sequences by a nearest-neighbor algorithm in which closely related sequences were merged to remove PCR and sequencing errors. To assign V, D and J gene segments, CDR3 sequences were aligned to IMGT reference sequences. For a sequence to be retained, at least a six-nucleotide match to both a V gene segment and a J gene segment was required. Rearrangements were classified as productive when the CDR3 lacked stop codons and remained in frame with V and J, and all other rearrangements were classified as non-productive. Following IMGT convention, CDR3 was defined as the stretch from the second conserved V-encoded cysteine up to the conserved J-encoded phenylalanine. The earlier analysis of around 640 of the donors excluded sequences that lacked an unambiguous match to a single V gene segment. An earlier analysis of a few hundred of the donors classified V segments as functional when productive rearrangements were above 56.7% and as segregating when the standard deviation between donors was above 5%. A statistical classification framework was built to diagnose cytomegalovirus status from the catalog of TCR beta chain sequences. In a later analysis, TCR nucleotide sequences were compared against IMGT/GENE-DB human TR gene sequences so that V and J genes could be assigned. A later analysis assigned CDR3 sequences and most-parsimonious VDJ recombination scenarios with the TCRdist pipeline. In a later analysis, every TCR beta chain was defined by the combination of its CDR3 amino acid sequence and its V-gene family, and reads without a unique V-gene family were dropped. To address suspected cross-contamination and a sequencing artifact, a later analysis removed a few hundred highly shared, low-generation-probability nucleotide sequences. A later analysis calculated a clonal expansion index for each public chain from normalized within-repertoire ranks of inferred template counts. In a later analysis, generation probabilities were computed with a VDJ recombination model fitted to out-of-frame rearrangements, and the resulting probabilities were checked against IGoR. In a later analysis, TCR-TCR, TCR-HLA and TCR-CMV co-occurrence was scored with hypergeometric tests, and a repertoire-size bias correction was applied to TCR pairs. False discovery rates were estimated in a later analysis by permuting HLA or CMV assignments 20 times. A later analysis grouped co-occurring TCRs with DBSCAN, adding TCRdist sequence similarity when clustering within HLA-allele-positive subsets. Co-occurrence clustering excluded repertoires with fewer than 30,000 or more than 120,000 public chains, plus five with anomalous nucleotide sharing. The source is immuneACCESS, and TCRdb retained only in-frame sequences with V and J called. Part of the clones is not carried over; for the studies checked, unresolved V genes explain less than half of this, and the remainder is unexplained. V and J calls and clone size are those listed in that table; D and trimming were worked out from the DNA. The sample profile shows roughly 180,000 clones; roughly 80% of them were found once. The ten biggest clones cover 1.5% of the sample.

On this clone: The target of this receptor is not known. No clone much larger than this one lies a single base away; base qualities are absent.

The cohort was made up of several hundred healthy bone marrow donors. All cohort members were sampled while nominally healthy, although unrecorded immune exposures were likely present. The donor tested CMV seronegative, placing the donor among the 300 to 450 seronegative members of the cohort. Each donor provided a peripheral blood sample, and peripheral blood mononuclear cells were used for TCR beta sequencing. The Qiagen DNeasy Blood Extraction Kit was used to extract genomic DNA from the blood cell samples. The chain is encoded by TRBV29-1 joined to TRBJ2-7, with the D gene uncertain. The receptor's source is a man aged 35 to 55 in good health and CMV-seronegative. Source material: PBMCs. The CDR3 protein sequence reads: CSVEEGLSYEQYF. The sequence in DNA is TGCAGCGTTGAAGAGGGCCTTTCCTACGAGCAGTACTTC.